These 32 T cell receptor beta chains originate from one sample sequenced in a study of shared clonotypes between healthy human individuals. Profiling relied on immunoSEQ multiplex PCR, and the TCRdb table lists in-frame clones only, not all of them. The sample has hundreds of thousands of clones; 70% to 80% are singletons. What was sequenced was PBMCs. Receptor source: a woman aged 40 to 50 in good health. Some clones in this sample may be carry-over from other donors' samples.

This rearrangement joins TRBV19 to TRBJ2-7; 12 bases are a match to TRBD2. The germline gives CDR1 LNHDA, CDR2 SQIVND (reference sequence). The CDR3 has 14 residues. J was trimmed by 7 bases and V by 5 bases; bases with no gene match: 6. The CDR3 is CASSDGLAGIEQYF. CDR3 DNA: TGTGCCAGTAGTGACGGACTAGCGGGAATTGAGCAGTACTTC.

J is TRBJ2-1 and V is TRBV18; 12 bases line up with TRBD2. Unmatched junction bases numbered 6, after V lost 2 bases and J lost 7 bases. Germline V lookup: CDR1 KGHSH, CDR2 LQKENI. The CDR3 is 16 residues long. CDR3 residues: CASSPRTSGNRNEQFF. In DNA, the CDR3 is TGTGCCAGCTCACCAAGGACTAGCGGGAATAGGAATGAGCAGTTCTTC.

The chain has TRBV7-8 and TRBJ2-5, with 9 bases lining up with TRBD1. With 5 bases clipped from V and 4 bases from J, the junction kept 5 bases outside the gene matches. Per the germline V gene, CDR1 is SGHVS and CDR2 is FQNEAQ. This CDR3 region has 14 residues. For the CDR3, the DNA is TGTGCCAGCAGCCGGAGGGGACAGGGAGAGACCCAGTACTTC. The encoded protein is CASSRRGQGETQYF.

In regard to this clone: The same CDR3 arises from other DNA sequences in this sample as well. The chain recombines TRBV28 with TRBJ1-1; D is unclear. Germline-derived CDR1 and CDR2 are MDHEN and SYDVKM. The V end lost 5 bases, the J end lost 2 bases, and 6 bases lay between the germline ends. The CDR3 has 12 residues. This chain's CDR3 is CASSTGNTEAFF. In DNA, the CDR3 is TGTGCCAGCAGTACGGGTAACACTGAAGCTTTCTTT.

Comment on this clone: It may be a read error: a sequence one base away is much more abundant. The rearrangement uses TRBV6-1 and TRBJ2-6; D is unclear. Germline lookup yields CDR1 MNHNS and CDR2 SASEGT. The CDR3 is made up of 15 amino acids. V lost 6 bases, J lost 0 bases, and 9 bases lay in between. The CDR3 DNA is TGTGCCAGCAGCCCCGACGGCTCTGGGGCCAACGTCCTGACTTTC. Translated: CASSPDGSGANVLTF.

About this clone itself: Other DNA variants within this sample encode the same CDR3. The chain uses TRBV27 and TRBJ2-3; 12 nucleotides match TRBD2. V was clipped by 3 bases and J by 3 bases; unmatched bases: 4. The CDR3 has 16 amino acids. Germline-derived CDR1 and CDR2 are MNHEY and SMNVEV (reference sequence). CDR3 sequence: CASSLLAGGLTDTQYF. CDR3 DNA sequence: TGTGCCAGCAGTTTGCTAGCGGGAGGGTTAACAGATACGCAGTATTTT.

V usage is TRBV4-1 and J usage is TRBJ2-1; 11 nucleotides line up with TRBD2. Germline CDR1 MGHRA, CDR2 YSYEKL. The CDR3 is made up of 14 amino acids. J lost 9 bases, V lost 4 bases, and 5 bases had no gene match. The CDR3 loop reads CASSPGLAEGEQFF. CDR3 in DNA: TGCGCCAGCAGCCCGGGACTAGCGGAGGGTGAGCAGTTCTTC.

The V call is TRBV5-4, the J call TRBJ2-1, with 12 bases aligning to TRBD2. This CDR3 is 20 amino acids long. Looked up from germline, CDR1 is SGHNT and CDR2 is YYREEE (reference sequence). V trimming: 1 base; J trimming: 7 bases; junction bases outside the gene matches: 18. The CDR3 protein is CASSLFPTLAGGPDRNEQFF. The CDR3 DNA reads TGTGCCAGCAGCTTGTTCCCCACCCTAGCGGGAGGGCCCGATCGGAATGAGCAGTTCTTC.

A few counts support this clone. The chain combines TRBV19 with TRBJ1-1; no firm D call. With 10 bases removed from V and 1 base from J, the gap between germline ends came to 19 bases. The CDR3 has 15 amino acids. Germline lookup yields CDR1 LNHDA and CDR2 SQIVND (reference sequence). CDR3 in amino acids: CAKGRTPSKNTEAFF. The CDR3 coding sequence is TGTGCCAAAGGCCGCACCCCCTCAAAGAACACTGAAGCTTTCTTT.

This clone was seen just once. The chain combines TRBV2 with TRBJ2-1; D ambiguous. Trimming took 4 bases from V and 1 from J, leaving 11 bases between them. In germline, CDR1 is SNHLY, CDR2 FYNNEI. The CDR3 has 15 amino acids. The CDR3 DNA is TGTGCCAGCAGTGGATCTGGGCGGTCCTACAATGAGCAGTTCTTC. It is translated as CASSGSGRSYNEQFF.

As to this clone: A much larger clone sits a single nucleotide away, making a read error possible. Other DNA sequences from this sample encode an identical CDR3 as well. V usage is TRBV5-1 and J usage is TRBJ2-2; 9 positions agree with TRBD1. CDR3 size: 15 residues. Germline CDR1 is SGHRS and CDR2 is YFSETQ. V gave up 4 bases and J gave up 0 bases; unmatched junction bases: 1. The chain's CDR3 is CASSRDRANTGELFF. In DNA form, the CDR3 reads TGCGCCAGCAGCAGGGACAGGGCGAACACCGGGGAGCTGTTTTTT.

This sequence joins TRBV7-8 and TRBJ2-3, with 8 nucleotides matching TRBD2. The CDR3 spans 16 residues. Per germline, CDR1 SGHVS and CDR2 FQNEAQ. V trimming: 5 bases; J trimming: 5 bases; junction bases outside the gene matches: 12. The CDR3 loop reads CASSPRGTRNQDTQYF. In DNA form, the CDR3 reads TGTGCCAGCAGCCCAAGAGGGACTAGGAACCAAGATACGCAGTATTTT.

This clone has a single count. The rearrangement uses TRBV29-1 and TRBJ2-5; possible D gene TRBD2, 6 bases. The J call is uncertain, as TRBJ2-7 better fits the DNA end. Germline lookup yields CDR1 SQVTM and CDR2 ANQGSEA. The length of the CDR3 is 11 residues. The CDR3 DNA reads TGCAGCGCCTTGGAGGGTCTCGAGCAGTACTTC. Its translation is CSALEGLEQYF.

V gene TRBV27 combines with J gene TRBJ2-6; a weak D match, TRBD2 (6 bases). The CDR3 runs to 12 residues. V dropped 2 bases and J dropped 11 bases, with 7 bases sitting between them. The germline V gene has CDR1 MNHEY and CDR2 SMNVEV (reference sequence). The CDR3 DNA sequence: TGTGCCAGCAGTTTAAGGAGGGACGTCCTGACTTTC. Its translation is CASSLRRDVLTF.

This clone occurred many times. The DNA for the CDR3 is TGTGCCTGGGGTCGGGCGGGAAGAGGAACAGATACGCAGTATTTT. The encoded protein is CAWGRAGRGTDTQYF. V is TRBV30 and J is TRBJ2-3, with D maybe TRBD2 (6 bases). V was clipped by 5 bases and J by 3 bases, with 18 bases between them. CDR3 length: 15 residues. Germline CDR1 reads GTSNPN; CDR2 reads SVGIG (reference sequence).

This clone appeared a few times. V is TRBV30 and J is TRBJ1-1; D is undetermined. Looked up from germline, CDR1 is GTSNPN and CDR2 is SVGIG (reference sequence). Trimming took off 0 bases at V and 5 bases at J, with 10 bases between the two ends. The CDR3 consists of 13 residues. In DNA form, the CDR3 reads TGTGCCTGGAGTGTTTGGGCGCGGACTGAAGCTTTCTTT. Translating gives CAWSVWARTEAFF.

The chain recombines TRBV9 with TRBJ2-2, with D unresolved. Trimming shortened V by 3 bases and J by 3 bases, and 9 bases separated the two germline ends. Germline lookup yields CDR1 SGDLS and CDR2 YYNGEE. The CDR3 is made up of 14 amino acids. DNA of the CDR3: TGTGCCAGCAGCGCAAACAGATACACCGGGGAGCTGTTTTTT. Encoded protein: CASSANRYTGELFF.

This rearrangement joins TRBV11-2 to TRBJ2-7; D unclear. This CDR3 spans 15 amino acids. The V and J ends lost 7 bases and 12 bases respectively, with 28 bases between them. Germline CDR1 reads SGHAT; CDR2 reads FQNNGV. Here the CDR3 reads CASNHSTETWPHPYF. Here the CDR3 DNA reads TGTGCCAGCAACCATTCGACGGAGACCTGGCCCCATCCGTACTTC.

The chain links TRBV2 to TRBJ2-7; TRBD2 matches 8 bases. V lost 7 bases, J lost 3 bases, and 5 bases stayed unmatched. There are 13 residues in the CDR3. The V gene's germline CDR1 is SNHLY and CDR2 FYNNEI. Here the CDR3 DNA reads TGTGCCAGCATTCGGAGCGGGGGCTACGAGCAGTACTTC. Protein sequence: CASIRSGGYEQYF.

The gene calls are TRBV9 and TRBJ2-5; weak D call: TRBD2 (6 bases). This CDR3 contains 14 residues. The V gene lost 2 bases and the J gene lost 5 bases, with 13 bases spanning the gap. Germline V gene lookup returns CDR1 SGDLS and CDR2 YYNGEE. Here the CDR3 reads CASSVFGAGETQYF. DNA for the CDR3: TGTGCCAGCAGCGTGTTCGGGGCGGGGGAGACCCAGTACTTC.

This clone has ten or more counts. The J gene is TRBJ1-2, the V gene TRBV6-5; D uncertain. This CDR3 spans 12 amino acids. Trimming stripped 9 bases from V and 8 bases from J, with 16 bases between. Looked up from germline, CDR1 is MNHEY and CDR2 is SVGAGI. This CDR3 reads CASATGVGGYTF. The CDR3 coding sequence is TGTGCCAGTGCTACGGGCGTTGGGGGCTACACCTTC.

This sequence joins TRBV29-1 and TRBJ1-1, with D unclear. V lost 2 bases and J lost 1, with 8 bases in between. Germline CDR1 reads SQVTM; CDR2 reads ANQGSEA. The CDR3 contains 13 residues. The CDR3 DNA follows: TGCAGCGTTGAAACAAGTGAGAACACTGAAGCTTTCTTT. It encodes CSVETSENTEAFF.

With regard to this clone: This could be a read error, since a much larger clone is one nucleotide away. This chain uses TRBV7-9 with TRBJ1-1; 8 bases match TRBD1. The V segment lost 2 bases and the J segment 12 bases; nucleotides outside the gene matches: 11. The CDR3 is 14 amino acids. Germline loops: CDR1 SEHNR, CDR2 FQNEAQ (reference sequence). The CDR3: CASSLWDRQGRTFF. The CDR3 DNA is TGTGCCAGCAGCTTATGGGACAGACAGGGGAGAACTTTCTTT.

This clone has only one observation. This sequence joins TRBV4-3 and TRBJ2-3, with 7 bases matching TRBD2. V shed 0 bases, J shed 6 bases, and the junction held 15 bases outside the gene matches. Germline V gives CDR1 LGHNA, CDR2 YSLEER. The CDR3 is 18 residues long. CDR3 coding DNA: TGCGCCAGCAGCCAAGATGCGCTCCCGGGAGGACTGTGGGATACGCAGTATTTT. This codes for CASSQDALPGGLWDTQYF.

The rearrangement joins TRBV7-8 to TRBJ2-1; D gene uncertain. The ends were cut back, 4 bases at V and 0 bases at J, with 10 bases in the middle. Germline-derived CDR1 and CDR2 are SGHVS and FQNEAQ. This CDR3 region has 15 residues. CDR3 nucleotide sequence: TGTGCCAGCAGCTCATCTCCGAGCTCCTACAATGAGCAGTTCTTC. Translation gives CASSSSPSSYNEQFF.

This chain uses TRBV18 with TRBJ1-1; 7 nucleotides agree with TRBD1. In germline, CDR1 is KGHSH, CDR2 LQKENI. The CDR3 has 13 residues. J was trimmed by 6 bases and V by 6 bases; bases with no gene match: 7. CDR3: CASSSDRESEAFF. The CDR3 nucleotides read TGTGCCAGCTCGTCAGACAGGGAGTCTGAAGCTTTCTTT.

The gene calls are TRBV9 and TRBJ2-1; 8 positions agree with TRBD2. The V and J ends lost 2 bases and 6 bases, in that order; junction bases with no gene match: 7. CDR3 length: 15 amino acids. The V gene's germline CDR1 is SGDLS and CDR2 YYNGEE. DNA of the CDR3: TGTGCCAGCAGCGTCCAGCGGGAGCAGTTCAATGAGCAGTTCTTC. It translates to CASSVQREQFNEQFF.

For this clone: Compared with germline, one end of the junction differs, possibly owing to a read error. V gene TRBV27 combines with J gene TRBJ2-1; D uncertain. CDR3 length: 9 amino acids. Germline values: CDR1 MNHEY, CDR2 SMNVEV (reference sequence). This CDR3 reads CASSLPPIF. The CDR3 bases are TGTGCCAGCAGTTTACCCCCGATCTTC.

A few counts support this clone. The gene calls are TRBV7-3 and TRBJ2-1; possibly TRBD2 for D (5 bases). CDR1 and CDR2 from the germline V gene are SGHTA and FQGTGA. The CDR3 is 13 residues long. The germline V and J ends were trimmed by 2 bases and 5 bases, with 7 bases remaining between them. The DNA of the CDR3 is TGTGCCAGCAGCTTAGCGCGGGACAATGAGCAGTTCTTC. It codes for CASSLARDNEQFF.

This sequence joins TRBV27 and TRBJ1-5; D might be TRBD1 (5 bases). This CDR3 has 13 residues. Germline CDR1 is MNHEY and CDR2 is SMNVEV (reference sequence). V was shortened by 6 bases and J by 4 bases, with 10 bases between the two germline ends. The CDR3 coding sequence is TGTGCCAGCAGCTTTCAGGGTAATCAGCCCCAGCATTTT. This translates into CASSFQGNQPQHF.

This chain links TRBV6-6 with TRBJ2-7; D gene ambiguous. This CDR3 is 15 amino acids long. The germline CDR1 and CDR2 sequences are MNHNY and SVGAGI (reference sequence). V dropped 5 bases and J dropped 2 bases, with 16 bases sitting between them. CDR3 nucleotides: TGTGCCAGCAGTCCTGGGTCCGTTCAGACCTACGAGCAGTACTTC. This codes for CASSPGSVQTYEQYF.

This clone showed up just a few times. This specimen includes other DNA sequences encoding the same CDR3. The chain recombines TRBV10-3 with TRBJ2-7, with unresolved D. With 6 bases removed from V and 0 bases from J, the gap between germline ends came to 6 bases. CDR1 is ENHRY, CDR2 SYGVKD, per germline. CDR3 length equals 12 residues. This CDR3 reads CAISPSSYEQYF. The CDR3 DNA reads as TGTGCCATCAGCCCTTCCTCCTACGAGCAGTACTTC.